This T cell receptor beta chain emerged from a study of glioma-infiltrating T cells after dendritic cell vaccination. Study context: Dendritic cell vaccination trial patients had either newly diagnosed or recurrent glioblastoma. Broader study findings: Few patients contributed both blood and tumor specimens. TCR clonality showed no direct relationship with survival.

Turning to this clone: Its matching antigen is unknown.

The PCR used 60 V beta and 13 J beta primers. The data were produced by immunoSEQ multiplex PCR, yet TCRdb's version contains in-frame clones alone and is incomplete. The sample contains 50,000 to 60,000 clones, roughly four fifths of which appear only once. Documented time point: after dendritic cell vaccination, including at tumor progression/relapse. The CDR3 loop spans 16 amino acids. CDR1 and CDR2 (germline): MNHNS, SASEGT. The germline V and J ends were trimmed by 1 base and 0 bases, with 10 bases remaining between them. This specimen consisted of blood, obtained after dendritic cell vaccination. The chain joins TRBV6-1 to TRBJ1-5; D is perhaps TRBD1 (5 bases). The origin of this receptor is a human donor with glioblastoma. The CDR3 region is CASSEERGVSNQPQHF. The DNA for the CDR3 is TGTGCCAGCAGTGAAGAACGGGGGGTTAGCAATCAGCCCCAGCATTTT.